Below, one TCR beta chain is given with its context. Genomic DNA acted as the template from which TCR beta VDJ combination and CDR3 sequence profiling were carried out. TCRdb ran MiXCR on the reads and lists one entry per CDR3 protein. The repertoire consists of some 47,000 distinct CDR3 sequences, with 70% to 80% occurring once and the leading ten covering 34%. J lost 5 bases, V lost 5 bases, and 7 bases had no gene match. Germline assignment: CDR1 SGHAT and CDR2 FQNNGV. This CDR3 spans 17 amino acids. This sample is drawn from a study of CD8+CD57+ T cells in acquired aplastic anemia. At the level of the study: Mean yield of DNA from sorted CD4+ and CD8+ cells was roughly 3.1 ug. Among healthy donors, CD4+ cells averaged approximately 10 million reads.

The chain employs TRBV11-2 and TRBJ2-2, with 14 bases identical to TRBD2. Sequencing was done on a sample of sorted CD4+, CD8+, or CD8+CD57+ T cells (not recorded which) from PBMCs. The TCR sequence derives from a human donor in good health, serving as a control. CDR3 amino acids: CASSRQRTSGGTGELFF. The CDR3 DNA reads as TGTGCCAGCAGCCGACAACGGACTAGCGGGGGGACCGGGGAGCTGTTTTTT.